One and the same sample provided the 31 T cell receptor beta chains below, sequenced in a study of tumor-infiltrating lymphocytes in primary liver carcinoma. Making TCR beta cDNA involved approximately 480 ng total RNA and a constant-region primer. Three nested multiplex PCR rounds of slightly modified ARM-PCR generated TCR beta libraries. A C-beta reverse primer was combined with TRBV1-TRBV30 forward primers in the first two PCR rounds, and each round had approximately 9 cycles. MiXCR, applied by TCRdb to the multiplex PCR reads, yields one record per CDR3 protein. Of roughly 330,000 distinct CDR3 sequences in the sample, 65% were seen once. Unsorted whole blood served as the source of blood RNA, and germline DNA was extracted as well. The sequenced sample was peripheral blood. These TCRs come from a middle-aged man with primary liver carcinoma and hepatitis B virus infection.

This clonotype was seen just once. Just one base apart from a much larger clone, this may be a read error. This sequence joins TRBV6-2 or TRBV6-3 and TRBJ2-7; D gene unclear. The CDR3 contains 15 residues. The V gene's germline CDR1 is MNHEY and CDR2 SVGEGT. Deletions cut 6 bases from V and 2 bases from J, with 17 bases between. The DNA for the CDR3 is TGTGCCAGCAGGACGGCGAGAGAGGTGGCCTACGAGCAGTACTTC. The encoded protein is CASRTAREVAYEQYF.

This clonotype has a count of ten or more. J is TRBJ1-2 and V is TRBV10-3; a possible D gene is TRBD1 (5 bases). V was clipped by 0 bases and J by 8 bases, with 13 bases between them. Germline-derived CDR1 and CDR2 are ENHRY and SYGVKD. This CDR3 region has 14 residues. CDR3 nucleotides: TGTGCCATCAGTGAGTCGGTGGGGCAGGCCGGCTACACCTTC. This sequence encodes CAISESVGQAGYTF.

Note on this clonotype: This sequence may be a read error, since a much larger clone differs from it by one base. The chain joins TRBV6-5 to TRBJ2-2; the D gene is possibly TRBD2 (6 bases). The germline V gene has CDR1 MNHEY and CDR2 SVGAGI. The CDR3 is 14 residues long. V gave up 6 bases and J gave up 5 bases, with 13 bases separating them. The CDR3 nucleotides read TGTGCCAGCAGGTGGTCTAGCGATACCGGGGAGCTGTTTTTT. Translation: CASRWSSDTGELFF.

This clonotype has only one observation. The junction shows a germline mismatch at one end, possibly a read error. The chain links TRBV10-2 to TRBJ2-7; perhaps TRBD1 as D (6 bases). Germline-derived CDR1 and CDR2 are WSHSY and SAAADI. The CDR3 contains 13 residues. The CDR3 nucleotides are TGCGACAGCAGTGAGGTCAGGGGAAGCGAGCAGTACTTT. It yields the protein CDSSEVRGSEQYF.

This chain links TRBV28 with TRBJ2-7; D not certain. The CDR3 sequence is 13 residues long. Germline V gene data show CDR1 as MDHEN and CDR2 as SYDVKM. V was clipped by 3 bases and J by 6 bases, with 12 bases between them. The CDR3, as DNA: TGTGCCAGCAGTTTGACTCTTTCCAGCGAGCAGTACTTC. This codes for CASSLTLSSEQYF.

As for this clonotype: This may arise from a read error, as a much more abundant clone is one base away. The chain has TRBV6-6 and TRBJ2-1; 8 nucleotides match TRBD2. The CDR3 loop spans 17 amino acids. Trimming cost V 8 bases and J 2 bases; bases outside gene matches: 14. The germline CDR1 and CDR2 sequences are MNHNY and SVGAGI (reference sequence). The CDR3 protein is CASRGTRGSRTYNEQFF. The CDR3 coding sequence is TGTGCCAGCCGAGGGACTAGGGGGAGTAGGACCTACAATGAGCAGTTCTTC.

The V and J genes are TRBV11-2 and TRBJ2-1; the match to TRBD2 covers 7 bases. The CDR3 has 16 amino acids. Per the germline V gene, CDR1 is SGHAT and CDR2 is FQNNGV. With 10 bases clipped from V and 10 bases from J, the junction kept 22 bases outside the gene matches. CDR3 protein: CANGLVGDGRLSEQFF. In DNA, the CDR3 is TGTGCCAACGGCTTAGTCGGGGACGGGAGGTTAAGCGAGCAGTTCTTC.

A note on this clonotype: Likely a read error: the CDR3 ends without its conserved phenylalanine or tryptophan. It is unclear where the CDR3 begins or ends on the DNA, so no DNA is shown, and the CDR3 is as TCRdb lists it. This chain joins TRBV11-2 and TRBJ2-7; the table assigns TRBD2, which was not confirmed against the DNA. The CDR3 totals 13 residues, both ends included. The germline V gene has CDR1 SGHAT and CDR2 FQNNGV. The CDR3 loop reads CASSRGWRVEQYL.

Concerning this clonotype itself: A read error is possible here, since a much larger clone lies one base away. V usage is TRBV4-1 and J usage is TRBJ2-1; possible D gene TRBD2, 5 bases. The CDR3 spans 16 residues. Germline values: CDR1 MGHRA, CDR2 YSYEKL. CDR3 in DNA: TGCGCCAGCAGCCCGACGGGGTCGAGCTCCTACAATGAGCAGCTCTTC. Amino acids: CASSPTGSSSYNEQLF.

Notes on this clonotype: An end of the junction does not agree with germline; a read error may underlie this. V and J are TRBV6-5 and TRBJ2-7; 9 nucleotides line up with TRBD1. The CDR3 length is 14 residues. CDR1 and CDR2 from the germline V gene are MNHEY and SVGAGI. The CDR3 is CTSIPTGGSYEQYF. CDR3 DNA sequence: TGTACCAGCATCCCGACAGGGGGTAGCTACGAGCAGTACTTC.

A few counts support this clonotype. This chain joins TRBV24-1 and TRBJ1-2; 8 bases agree with TRBD1. The CDR3 spans 14 residues. J lost 3 bases, V lost 3 bases, and 2 bases had no gene match. Germline CDR1 KGHDR, CDR2 SFDVKD. Here the CDR3 reads CATSDPTGDYGYTF. CDR3 bases: TGTGCCACCAGTGATCCGACAGGGGACTATGGCTACACCTTC.

On this clonotype itself: A read error is possible here, since a much larger clone lies one base away. The chain uses TRBV6-6 and TRBJ2-7; weak D call: TRBD1 (5 bases). The CDR3 is 14 amino acids. In germline, CDR1 is MNHNY, CDR2 SVGAGI (reference sequence). V lost 7 bases and J lost 3, with 16 bases in between. The CDR3 here is CASTAGSRGYEQYF. For the CDR3, the DNA is TGTGCCAGCACGGCAGGGTCAAGGGGCTACGAGCAGTACTTC.

With regard to this clonotype: It may be a read error: a sequence one base away is much more abundant. The chain combines TRBV6-6 with TRBJ1-6, with a tentative D call TRBD1 (6 bases). V gave up 7 bases and J gave up 4 bases, with 14 bases separating them. The CDR3 is 15 amino acids. Germline CDR1 MNHNY, CDR2 SVGAGI (reference sequence). CDR3 residues: CASNDRPHYNSPLHF. As DNA, the CDR3 is TGTGCCAGCAATGACAGGCCCCATTATAATTCACCCCTCCACTTT.

Concerning this clonotype: It is likely a read error, because the conserved phenylalanine at the end of the CDR3 is missing. The chain combines TRBV7-9 with TRBJ2-7; 7 bases match TRBD2. After removal of 3 bases from V and 5 bases from J, the junction contained 10 bases not matched to a gene. Germline V gene data show CDR1 as SEHNR and CDR2 as FQNEAQ (reference sequence). CDR3 size: 15 residues. In DNA, the CDR3 is TGTGCCAGCAGCTTCCTGGGAGGGGAGATGGACGAGCAGTACCTC. Translated, it gives CASSFLGGEMDEQYL.

The gene calls are TRBV11-2 and TRBJ2-3; perhaps D is TRBD1 or TRBD2 (5 bases each). This CDR3 spans 15 amino acids. Trimming took off 4 bases at V and 4 bases at J, with 15 bases between the two ends. Germline-derived CDR1 and CDR2 are SGHAT and FQNNGV. The CDR3 bases are TGTGCCAGCAGCTCATCTGGGGACCGCTCAGATACGCAGTATTTT. Protein sequence: CASSSSGDRSDTQYF.

The V and J genes are TRBV20-1 and TRBJ1-2; D not resolved. The V end lost 6 bases, the J end lost 2 bases, and 22 bases lay between the germline ends. The CDR3 spans 16 residues. CDR1 and CDR2 from the germline V gene are DFQATT and SNEGSKA (reference sequence). CDR3 in amino acids: CSAVASLTFGNYGYTF. CDR3 DNA: TGCAGTGCGGTGGCCAGCCTAACCTTCGGAAACTATGGCTACACCTTC.

In regard to this clonotype: The junction differs from germline at one of its ends, possibly a read error. The rearrangement uses TRBV7-7 and TRBJ2-2; tentative D call: TRBD2 (5 bases). Germline V gene sequence: CDR1 SSHAT, CDR2 FNYEAQ (reference sequence). This CDR3 contains 14 residues. The CDR3 region is CASSSSRGAGELFF. CDR3 in DNA: TGTGCTAGCAGCTCCTCCCGGGGAGCCGGGGAGCTGTTTTTT.

A remark on this clonotype: Being one base from a much bigger clone, this may be a read error. The CDR3 DNA reads TGTGCCAGCAGTGAACAGGAGTTTGGGGAGCTGTTTTTT. It encodes CASSEQEFGELFF. This sequence joins TRBV6-1 and TRBJ2-2; D gene uncertain. The germline V gene encodes CDR1 MNHNS and CDR2 SASEGT. This CDR3 has 13 amino acids. V was clipped by 2 bases and J by 8 bases, with 9 bases between them.

Comment on this clonotype: This may arise from a read error, as a much more abundant clone is one base away. This chain uses TRBV10-3 with TRBJ2-2; 9 bases match TRBD1. The germline CDR1 and CDR2 sequences are ENHRY and SYGVKD. After removal of 5 bases from V and 9 bases from J, the junction contained 13 bases not matched to a gene. CDR3 length: 16 amino acids. CDR3 coding DNA: TGTGCCATCAGTCCTCGGGGGACAGGGTCAACCTGGGAGCTGTTTTTT. It yields the protein CAISPRGTGSTWELFF.

The rearrangement uses TRBV6-1 and TRBJ2-7, with TRBD1 as a possible D gene (5 bases). Trimming removed 2 bases at V and 0 bases at J, with 14 bases between. The CDR3 has 16 residues. CDR1 is MNHNS and CDR2 is SASEGT in the germline V gene. CDR3 loop: CASSEHSTGDSYEQYF. The CDR3 DNA sequence: TGTGCCAGCAGTGAACACTCAACAGGAGACTCCTACGAGCAGTACTTC.

This clonotype was seen once. V usage is TRBV18 and J usage is TRBJ2-1, with D perhaps TRBD1 or TRBD2 (5 bases each). In germline, CDR1 is KGHSH, CDR2 LQKENI. This CDR3 is built from 16 residues. Trimming shortened V by 2 bases and J by 3 bases, and 14 bases separated the two germline ends. The CDR3 sequence is CASSPGGRALYNEQFF. DNA for the CDR3: TGTGCCAGCTCACCAGGGGGACGGGCTCTCTACAATGAGCAGTTCTTC.

This clonotype has a single count. A much more abundant neighbour one base away suggests this may be a read error. The rearrangement links TRBV6-2 or TRBV6-3 to TRBJ2-7, with 11 bases identical to TRBD2. The CDR3 length is 16 residues. Germline values: CDR1 MNHEY, CDR2 SVGEGT. The CDR3 DNA sequence: TGTGCCAACAGTTACGGCAGACTAGCGGGGACCTACGAGCAGTACTTC. Its translation: CANSYGRLAGTYEQYF.

This clonotype showed up just a few times. A clone one base away is much larger, so this may be a read error. V is TRBV6-2 or TRBV6-3 and J is TRBJ2-3; no clear D gene. Germline V CDR1 and CDR2: MNHEY, SVGEGT. The CDR3 spans 12 residues. With 10 bases removed from V and 3 bases from J, the gap between germline ends came to 11 bases. The CDR3 sequence: CATYRATDTQYF. CDR3 DNA sequence: TGTGCCACCTACCGGGCGACAGATACGCAGTATTTT.

This clonotype appeared a few times. V and J are TRBV6-2 or TRBV6-3 and TRBJ1-2; D unclear. With 3 bases removed from V and 0 bases from J, the gap between germline ends came to 8 bases. CDR1 and CDR2 (germline): MNHEY, SVGEGT. The CDR3 length is 14 residues. CDR3 coding DNA: TGTGCCAGCAGTTATCCCACAGCTAACTATGGCTACACCTTC. Amino acids: CASSYPTANYGYTF.

The chain uses TRBV20-1 and TRBJ2-3; the D call may be TRBD1 or TRBD2 (5 bases each). V lost 6 bases, J lost 5 bases, and 21 bases lay in between. The length of the CDR3 is 15 residues. Germline V gene data show CDR1 as DFQATT and CDR2 as SNEGSKA (reference sequence). The CDR3 loop reads CSAPSGSGGRDTQYF. The CDR3 DNA sequence: TGCAGTGCCCCGAGTGGGAGTGGGGGTCGAGATACGCAGTATTTT.

Worth noting for this clonotype: A much larger clone lies one base from this, so it may be a read error. The rearrangement uses TRBV10-3 and TRBJ2-7; 8 bases line up with TRBD1. CDR3 size: 15 residues. Germline V gives CDR1 ENHRY, CDR2 SYGVKD. Here the CDR3 reads CASSLSGQGSHEQYF. CDR3 bases: TGTGCCAGCAGTCTCAGTGGACAGGGTTCCCACGAGCAGTACTTC.

About this clonotype itself: This is likely a read error, given that the CDR3 carries no conserved phenylalanine or tryptophan at its end. The gene calls are TRBV10-2 and TRBJ2-7; TRBD1 agrees at 11 bases. V gave up 7 bases and J gave up 4 bases; unmatched junction bases: 3. Germline CDR1 is WSHSY and CDR2 is SAAADI. The CDR3 spans 13 residues. The CDR3 bases are TGCGCCAGCAAGGGACAGGGGGAGTACGAGCAGTACTAC. As protein: CASKGQGEYEQYY.

Note on this clonotype: The CDR3 ends on some other residue instead of the conserved phenylalanine or tryptophan, so this is likely a read error. The DNA is left out, because the CDR3 cannot be placed on it with certainty; the CDR3 is given as TCRdb lists it. The CDR3 is CASSFAGTSGYEKYL. The gene calls are TRBV11-1 and TRBJ2-7; the D call of TRBD2 is as the table states it, not checked on the DNA. From germline, CDR1 is SGHAT and CDR2 FQDESV (reference sequence). The CDR3 contains 15 residues when both ends are counted.

This chain links TRBV11-2 with TRBJ2-3; no clear D gene. Germline V CDR1 and CDR2: SGHAT, FQNNGV. The CDR3 spans 15 residues. The CDR3 protein is CVNSLGLEPTDTQYF. CDR3 DNA sequence: TGTGTCAACAGCTTAGGGCTTGAACCCACAGATACGCAGTATTTT.

J is TRBJ1-2 and V is TRBV28; 8 bases line up with TRBD1. There are 14 residues in the CDR3. The germline gives CDR1 MDHEN, CDR2 SYDVKM. Trimming removed 3 bases from V and 3 bases from J; junction bases left unmatched: 3. The DNA of the CDR3 is TGTGCCAGCAGTTTTTCGGGACAGGACTATGGCTACACCTTC. Its translation: CASSFSGQDYGYTF.

Note on this clonotype: One end of the junction does not line up with germline, which may come from a read error. The chain is built from TRBV11-2 and TRBJ2-2; D may be TRBD1 or TRBD2 (5 bases each). The CDR3 consists of 17 residues. Germline CDR1 and CDR2: SGHAT and FQNNGV. The CDR3 region has the DNA TGTGCCAGCAGCCTAGTGCGGGTCCCTAAGGACACCGGGGAGCTGTTCTTT. Translating it yields CASSLVRVPKDTGELFF.